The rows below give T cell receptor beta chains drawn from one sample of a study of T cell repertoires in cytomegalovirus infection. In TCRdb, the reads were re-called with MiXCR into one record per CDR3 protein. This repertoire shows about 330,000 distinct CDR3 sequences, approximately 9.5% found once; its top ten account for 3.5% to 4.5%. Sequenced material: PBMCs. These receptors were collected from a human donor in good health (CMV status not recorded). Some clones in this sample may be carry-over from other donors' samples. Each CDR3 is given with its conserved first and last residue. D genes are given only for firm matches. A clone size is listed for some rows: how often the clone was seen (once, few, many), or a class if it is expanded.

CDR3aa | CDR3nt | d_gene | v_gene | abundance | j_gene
CASSPGTGWNEQFF | TGTGCCAGTAGTCCCGGGACAGGGTGGAATGAGCAGTTCTTC | TRBD1 | TRBV19 | many | TRBJ2-1
CATSRTGISGYTF | TGTGCCACCAGTCGGACAGGGATTAGTGGCTACACCTTC | TRBD1 | TRBV15 | NA | TRBJ1-2
CASRPGGSSYNEQFF | TGTGCCAGCAGACCCGGGGGGAGCTCCTACAATGAGCAGTTCTTC | TRBD2 | TRBV7-4 | few | TRBJ2-1
CASSGTSGVGETQYF | TGTGCCAGCAGCGGAACTAGCGGGGTAGGAGAGACCCAGTACTTC | TRBD2 | TRBV11-2 | NA | TRBJ2-5
CASSYNRGLQPQHF | TGTGCCAGCAGTTACAACAGGGGGTTACAGCCCCAGCATTTT | TRBD1 | TRBV6-2/TRBV6-3 | NA | TRBJ1-5
CASRPTLTALNEKLFF | TGTGCCAGCAGGCCAACGCTTACCGCCCTTAATGAAAAACTGTTTTTT | NA | TRBV6-1 | many | TRBJ1-4
CASSQAGRPRGSQGGYTF | TGTGCCAGCAGCCAAGCCGGGAGGCCGAGGGGCAGCCAAGGAGGCTACACCTTC | NA | TRBV14 | few | TRBJ1-2
CSARIGGFRQNTEAFF | TGCAGTGCTAGAATCGGCGGCTTTAGGCAGAACACTGAAGCTTTCTTT | NA | TRBV20-1 | NA | TRBJ1-1
CASSQPTSGSAGDTQYF | TGTGCCAGCAGTCAACCAACTAGCGGGAGTGCGGGGGATACGCAGTATTTT | TRBD2 | TRBV27 | few | TRBJ2-3
CSARDRVWVEGGREAFF | TGCAGTGCTAGAGACAGGGTCTGGGTTGAAGGGGGCCGTGAAGCTTTCTTT | TRBD1 | TRBV20-1 | few | TRBJ1-1
CASSLGWGADTQYF | TGTGCCAGCAGCTTAGGCTGGGGGGCAGATACGCAGTATTTT | NA | TRBV7-2 | few | TRBJ2-3
CASILSGSKNEQYF | TGTGCCAGCATCCTTAGCGGGAGTAAGAACGAGCAGTACTTC | TRBD2 | TRBV12-3/TRBV12-4 | few | TRBJ2-7
CSATGTSFSDEQFF | TGCAGTGCCACCGGGACTAGCTTCAGCGATGAGCAGTTCTTC | TRBD2 | TRBV20-1 | few | TRBJ2-1
CAWSGRRRSGYTF | TGTGCCTGGAGCGGACGGAGGCGGAGTGGCTACACCTTC | NA | TRBV30 | once | TRBJ1-2
CASSPYPWTSPRDNEQFF | TGTGCCAGCAGCCCCTACCCCTGGACGAGCCCCCGCGACAATGAGCAGTTCTTC | NA | TRBV7-9 | few | TRBJ2-1
CASSLDLAGYEQYF | TGTGCCAGCAGCTTAGATCTAGCTGGCTACGAGCAGTACTTC | NA | TRBV7-9 | NA | TRBJ2-7
CASSPWGPSDTQYF | TGTGCCAGCAGTCCTTGGGGGCCTTCAGATACGCAGTATTTT | NA | TRBV28 | NA | TRBJ2-3
CASSLWGLNNSPLHF | TGTGCCAGCAGTTTATGGGGGTTAAATAATTCACCCCTCCACTTT | NA | TRBV27 | NA | TRBJ1-6
CASSGTNSYEQYF | TGTGCCAGCAGTGGGACAAACTCCTACGAGCAGTACTTC | NA | TRBV6-2/TRBV6-3 | few | TRBJ2-7
CAISEGSSSTDTQYF | TGTGCCATCAGTGAAGGTAGCTCTAGCACAGATACGCAGTATTTT | NA | TRBV10-3 | NA | TRBJ2-3
CASSFKAEGYEQYF | TGTGCCAGCAGTTTTAAGGCCGAGGGCTACGAGCAGTACTTC | NA | TRBV27 | few | TRBJ2-7
CASSADRERIGRDEQYF | TGTGCCAGCAGCGCGGACAGGGAACGAATCGGGCGGGACGAGCAGTACTTC | TRBD1 | TRBV9 | few | TRBJ2-7
CSASQDIGDQPQHF | TGCAGTGCTAGCCAGGATATAGGGGATCAGCCCCAGCATTTT | NA | TRBV20-1 | few | TRBJ1-5
CASSMDADGYTF | TGTGCCAGTAGTATGGACGCCGATGGCTACACCTTC | NA | TRBV19 | NA | TRBJ1-2
CASSEQVAGGYTF | TGTGCCAGCAGCGAACAAGTGGCGGGTGGCTACACCTTC | NA | TRBV9 | NA | TRBJ1-2
CASSLGGQGYEQYF | TGTGCCAGCAGCTTAGGGGGACAGGGGTACGAGCAGTACTTC | TRBD1 | TRBV7-8 | many | TRBJ2-7
CATWGSYEQYF | TGTGCCACCTGGGGGTCCTACGAGCAGTACTTC | NA | TRBV6-1 | NA | TRBJ2-7
CASSPFGAGGLAKNIQYF | TGTGCCAGCAGCCCTTTTGGCGCGGGAGGATTAGCCAAAAACATTCAGTACTTC | TRBD2 | TRBV7-9 | many | TRBJ2-4
CASSQAKRGTGELFF | TGTGCCAGCAGCCAAGCTAAGCGGGGTACCGGGGAGCTGTTTTTT | TRBD2 | TRBV14 | few | TRBJ2-2